The clone carrying this TCR beta chain was found once. Investigators took around 11 milliliters of peripheral blood from every donor. V was trimmed by 5 bases and J by 7 bases, leaving 15 bases between them. Germline CDR1 is SGHVS and CDR2 is FNYEAQ. CDR3 size: 14 residues. The sample belongs to a study of blood T cells in healthy people across ages. Primers used in a second PCR of roughly 6 to 12 cycles were a sample-barcoded 5' primer and a J-beta primer mix. In TCRdb, the 5' RACE reads were re-called with MiXCR into one record per CDR3 protein. This sample has 800,000 or so distinct CDR3 sequences; around two thirds occur once, and the top ten carry roughly a quarter.

The sample taken for sequencing was blood. This clonotype was obtained from a man aged 25-40 years in good health. This chain connects TRBV7-6 to TRBJ1-3; D might be TRBD1 (6 bases). For the CDR3, the DNA is TGTGCCAGCAGCCCAGGGGAAACGGAGAACACCATATATTTT. Translation gives CASSPGETENTIYF.